Sequencing of this T cell receptor beta chain was carried out in a study of cytomegalovirus exposure and HLA in healthy donors. Study-wide context: It was reported in a later analysis that the approximately 120 validation repertoires used the same platform as the 666 first-cohort repertoires.

Study outcomes and limitations: The study flagged about 150 TCR beta chains as cytomegalovirus-associated. While the bulk of TCR sequences proved rare, some public TCRs turned up in many donors. There were three CMV-associated chains whose specificity for CMV antigens was confirmed in vitro.

With regard to this clone: Its cognate antigen is unknown.

The CDR3 contains 15 residues. CDR1 is GTSNPN and CDR2 is SVGIG in the germline V gene (reference sequence). V trimming: 2 bases; J trimming: 7 bases; junction bases outside the gene matches: 13. This table comes from immunoSEQ multiplex PCR, and its TCRdb copy is limited to in-frame clones, with some not included. Among under 250,000 clones listed, 75% to 95% were seen once. The TCR was taken from a woman under 30 in good health and CMV-seronegative. The chain links TRBV30 to TRBJ1-1; the match to TRBD1 covers 7 bases. Sequenced: PBMCs. The CDR3 region is CAWSRGTRQGGEAFF. DNA for the CDR3: TGTGCCTGGAGTAGGGGCACAAGACAGGGCGGTGAAGCTTTCTTT. The full variable domain, with the rest looked up from reference TRBV30 and TRBJ1-1, is SQTIHQWPATLVQPVGSPLSLECTVEGTSNPNLYWYRQAAGRGLQLLFYSVGIGQISSEVPQNLSASRPQDRQFILSSKKLLLSDSGFYLCAWSRGTRQGGEAFFGQGTRLTVV.